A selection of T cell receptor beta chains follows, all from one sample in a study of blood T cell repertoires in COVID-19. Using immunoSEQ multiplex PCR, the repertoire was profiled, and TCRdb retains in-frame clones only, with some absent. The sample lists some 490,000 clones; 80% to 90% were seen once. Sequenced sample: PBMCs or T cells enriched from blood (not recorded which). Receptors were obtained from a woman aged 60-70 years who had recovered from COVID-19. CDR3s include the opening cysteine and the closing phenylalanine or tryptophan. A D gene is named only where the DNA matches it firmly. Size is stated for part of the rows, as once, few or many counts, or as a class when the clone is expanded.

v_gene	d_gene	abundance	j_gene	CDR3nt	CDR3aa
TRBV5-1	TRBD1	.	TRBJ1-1	TGCGCCAGCAGCTCAGGGACAGCGGCCCTTGTGAACACTGAAGCTTTCTTT	CASSSGTAALVNTEAFF
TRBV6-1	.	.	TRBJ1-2	TGTGCCAGCAGTGAAAACCTAAACTATGGCTACACCTTC	CASSENLNYGYTF
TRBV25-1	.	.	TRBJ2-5	TGTGCCAGCAGTCCAGGTGGAATTCCAGGGGCCCAGTACTTC	CASSPGGIPGAQYF
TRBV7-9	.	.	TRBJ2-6	TGTGCCAGCAGCTTGGGAGCTGGGGCCAACGTCCTGACTTTC	CASSLGAGANVLTF
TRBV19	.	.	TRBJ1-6	TGTGCCAGTAGTACCGGATGGTGGGACATCTGGGATTCACCCCTCCACTTT	CASSTGWWDIWDSPLHF
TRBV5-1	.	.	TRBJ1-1	TGCGCCAGCAGCTTGGAGGAGGCGGGCACTGAAGCTTTCTTT	CASSLEEAGTEAFF
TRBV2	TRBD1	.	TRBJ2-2	TGTGCCAGCAGGCCGACAGGGACGAGCACCGGGGAGCTGTTTTTT	CASRPTGTSTGELFF
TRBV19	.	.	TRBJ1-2	TGTGCCAGTAGTATCGGCGGCCTGAGGAGGAGAAGTGATGGCTACACCTTC	CASSIGGLRRRSDGYTF
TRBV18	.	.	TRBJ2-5	TGTGCCAGCTCACAGGGGCAAGAGACCCAGTACTTC	CASSQGQETQYF
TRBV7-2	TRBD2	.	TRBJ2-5	TGTGCCAGCAGCTTTTGGACTAGCGGGGAGGGAGAGACCCAGTACTTC	CASSFWTSGEGETQYF
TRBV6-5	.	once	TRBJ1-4	TGTGCCGCGGCAGGGCCTAATGAAAAACTGTTTTTT	CAAAGPNEKLFF
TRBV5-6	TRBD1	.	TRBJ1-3	TGTGCCAGCAGCTTGAGGACAGGCTTCGACACCATATATTTT	CASSLRTGFDTIYF
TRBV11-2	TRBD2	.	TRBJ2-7	TGTGCCAGCAGCGCCGCTGCGGGGGGCTACGAGCAGTACTTC	CASSAAAGGYEQYF
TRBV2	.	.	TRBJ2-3	TGTGCCAGCAGACCCCTTAGCGGCACAGATACGCAGTATTTT	CASRPLSGTDTQYF
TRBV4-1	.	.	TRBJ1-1	TGCGCCAGCAGCCAAGTGGGGCAGGGGTACACTGAAGCTTTCTTT	CASSQVGQGYTEAFF
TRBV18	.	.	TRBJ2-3	TGTGCCAGCTCGCGGGACGGGGCCGGCAACACAGATACGCAGTATTTT	CASSRDGAGNTDTQYF
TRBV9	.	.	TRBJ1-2	TGTGCCAGCAGCGCCGAGGGGGAAGGAAACTATGGCTACACCTTC	CASSAEGEGNYGYTF
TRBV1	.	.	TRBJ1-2	TGCACCAGCAGCCCCTCAGAGCGCGGGGGATATGGCTACACCTTC	CTSSPSERGGYGYTF
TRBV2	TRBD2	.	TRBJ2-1	TGTGCCAGCAGTGAAACTAGCGGCCCCTACAATGAGCAGTTCTTC	CASSETSGPYNEQFF
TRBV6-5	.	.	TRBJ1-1	TGTGCCAGCAGTTACCTCCCAGGGGTGGGGAACACTGAAGCTTTCTTT	CASSYLPGVGNTEAFF
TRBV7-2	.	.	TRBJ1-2	TGTGCCAGCAGCTTAGACAGGGTTCGTGGCTACACCTTC	CASSLDRVRGYTF
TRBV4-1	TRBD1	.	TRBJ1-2	TGCGCCAGCAGCCAACGGCAGGGACAGCCCTATGGCTACACCTTC	CASSQRQGQPYGYTF
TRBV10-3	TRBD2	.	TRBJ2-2	TGTGCCATCAGTGATATAGGCGGGGGAACCGGGGAGCTGTTTTTT	CAISDIGGGTGELFF
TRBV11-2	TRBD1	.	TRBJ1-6	TGTGCCAGCAGCTCCCCCCAGGACAGGGCTTTAGATAATTCACCCCTCCACTTT	CASSSPQDRALDNSPLHF
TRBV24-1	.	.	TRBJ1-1	TGTGCCTTAGGCCAGGGGTTTGGCACTGAAGCTTTCTTT	CALGQGFGTEAFF
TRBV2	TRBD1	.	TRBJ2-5	TGTGCCAGCAGCCCCGGGACAGGGGGCAAGGAGACCCAGTACTTC	CASSPGTGGKETQYF
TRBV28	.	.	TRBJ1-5	TGTGCCAGCAGTTTGTCTTCGGGAAGGACTCAGCCCCAGCATTTT	CASSLSSGRTQPQHF
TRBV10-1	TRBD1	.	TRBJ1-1	TGCGCCAGCAGTGATTCCGGGACAGGGAGTGACACTGAAGCTTTCTTT	CASSDSGTGSDTEAFF
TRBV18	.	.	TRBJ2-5	TGTGCCAGCTCACCTCGACAGGAGAAAGAGACCCAGTACTTC	CASSPRQEKETQYF
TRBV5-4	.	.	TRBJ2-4	TGTGCCAGCAGCTTGGGGCAGGAAAACATTCAGTACTTC	CASSLGQENIQYF
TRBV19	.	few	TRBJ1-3	TGTGCCAGTACCTCCCAGGGCGTAGGAAACACCATATATTTT	CASTSQGVGNTIYF
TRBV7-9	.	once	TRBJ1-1	TGTGCCAGCAGCTTAAAGTTGGGCCCCCTCGAAGCTTTCTTT	CASSLKLGPLEAFF
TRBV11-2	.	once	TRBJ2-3	TGTGCCAGCAGCTTAACCCCCCGGGATACGCAGTATTTT	CASSLTPRDTQYF
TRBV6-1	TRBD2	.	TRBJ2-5	TGTGCCAGCAGTGAATCAGTGGGGCTAGCGGCTACACGACAAGAGACCCAGTACTTC	CASSESVGLAATRQETQYF
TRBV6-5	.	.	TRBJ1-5	TGTGCCAGCAGTCGGGGTAATAGCAATCAGCCCCAGCATTTT	CASSRGNSNQPQHF
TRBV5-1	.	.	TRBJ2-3	TGCGCCAGCAGCTTGAGTACCGGGCCCTCCACAGGAGATACGCAGTATTTT	CASSLSTGPSTGDTQYF
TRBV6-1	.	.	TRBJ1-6	TGTGCCAGCAGTGAAGTGGCAGGCCGACAGAGCTCCTATAATTCACCCCTCCACTTT	CASSEVAGRQSSYNSPLHF
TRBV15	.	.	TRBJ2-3	TGTGCCACCAGCAGAGCTCAGGGGTCTCTCACAGATACGCAGTATTTT	CATSRAQGSLTDTQYF
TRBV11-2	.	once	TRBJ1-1	TGTGCCAGCAGCTATTGGGACACCTACACTGAAGCTTTCTTT	CASSYWDTYTEAFF
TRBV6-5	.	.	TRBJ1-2	TGTGCCAGCAGTTACTGGGGGCATGGCTATGGCTACACCTTC	CASSYWGHGYGYTF
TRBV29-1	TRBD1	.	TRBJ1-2	TGCAGCGTTGAAGATCAGGAGGGGGCGAGTGGCTACACCTTC	CSVEDQEGASGYTF
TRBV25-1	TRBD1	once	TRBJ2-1	TGTGCCAGCAGTGCTACAGGGGGCGGATACAATGAGCAGTTCTTC	CASSATGGGYNEQFF
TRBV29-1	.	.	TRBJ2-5	TGCAGCGTTGAAGGGGGCAGGGTGGGAGGAGAGACCCAGTACTTC	CSVEGGRVGGETQYF
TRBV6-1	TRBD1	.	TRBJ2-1	TGTGCCAGCAGTGAAGGGACAGGGAGCTCCTACAATGAGCAGTTCTTC	CASSEGTGSSYNEQFF
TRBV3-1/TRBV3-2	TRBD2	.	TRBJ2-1	TGTGCCAGCAGCCCCCGGGGGACTAGCGGGGGGAATGAGCAGTTCTTC	CASSPRGTSGGNEQFF
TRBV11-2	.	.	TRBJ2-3	TGTGCCAGCAGCTCCCGACAGGAGGGCACAGATACGCAGTATTTT	CASSSRQEGTDTQYF
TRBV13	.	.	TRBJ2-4	TGTGCCAGCGTTAGAGGCAGGGGGGACATTCAGTACTTC	CASVRGRGDIQYF
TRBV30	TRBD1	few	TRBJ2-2	TGTGCCTGGAATCAGGGGGCTACGAACACCGGGGAGCTGTTTTTT	CAWNQGATNTGELFF
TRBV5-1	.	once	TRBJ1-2	TGCGCCAGCAGCTTGGCTGGGGACACTAACTATGGCTACACCTTC	CASSLAGDTNYGYTF
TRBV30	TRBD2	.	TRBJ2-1	TGTGCCTGGGGTAATCGGGGGGGCTTGGTCAATGAGCAGTTCTTC	CAWGNRGGLVNEQFF
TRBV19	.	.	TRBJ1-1	TGTGCCAGTAGAAGCCCGACCCAGGGGCAGGAGACTGAAGCTTTCTTT	CASRSPTQGQETEAFF
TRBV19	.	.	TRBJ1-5	TGTGCCAGTACACGGCAACAGGGCCTTCAGCCCCAGCATTTT	CASTRQQGLQPQHF
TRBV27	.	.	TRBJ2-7	TGTGCCAGCGCGATTGGTAGGGGTGCCTCCTACGAGCAGTACTTC	CASAIGRGASYEQYF
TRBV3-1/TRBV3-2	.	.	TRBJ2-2	TGTGCCAGCAGCCACAGGGGCGAGAACACCGGGGAGCTGTTTTTT	CASSHRGENTGELFF